This paragraph covers one TCR beta chain sequence. Per the original data handling: Reference gene primer amplification in the assay estimated nucleated cell counts. Clones were sequenced by immunoSEQ multiplex PCR, and TCRdb holds only the in-frame ones, with some missing. V, J and clone size derive from that table, while D and trimming were established from the DNA sequence. Among some 310,000 clones listed, 90% were seen once. The sample belongs to a study of blood T cell repertoires in COVID-19. The CDR3 is made up of 13 amino acids. Germline V lookup: CDR1 SNHLY, CDR2 FYNNEI. Trimming took 2 bases from V and 3 from J, leaving 7 bases between them.

The rearrangement links TRBV2 to TRBJ1-2, with a weak D call TRBD1 (5 bases). Specimen: peripheral blood. The clonotype was recovered from a middle-aged woman with COVID-19, enrolled during active disease. CDR3 in DNA: TGTGCCAGCAGTGAAACAGGCTACTATGGCTACACCTTC. The encoded protein is CASSETGYYGYTF. Full variable domain (rest looked up from reference TRBV2 and TRBJ1-2): EPEVTQTPSHQVTQMGQEVILRCVPISNHLYFYWYRQILGQKVEFLVSFYNNEISEKSEIFDDQFSVERPDGSNFTLKIRSTKLEDSAMYFCASSETGYYGYTFGSGTRLTVV.